The rows below give T cell receptor beta chains drawn from one sample of a study of shared clonotypes between healthy human individuals. Assay used: immunoSEQ multiplex PCR; TCRdb lists only in-frame clones, some missing. The top ten hold over 0.12% of the sample, which has about 2,500,000 clones, about 92% seen once. Sequencing was done on a sample of naive CD4+ T cells sorted from blood. These receptors were collected from a man aged 18-30 years in good health. The CDR3 runs from the conserved cysteine through the conserved F or W. Each record gives: CDR3 length, V gene, clone size, J gene, D gene, CDR3 protein, CDR3 DNA. A D gene is named only where the DNA matches it firmly. Clone sizes are given selectively: once, few, many, or a class where the clone is expanded.

18	TRBV13	NA	TRBJ2-1	NA	CASSPPLLSIRGYNEQFF	TGTGCCAGCAGCCCGCCTTTACTCTCGATACGAGGATACAATGAGCAGTTCTTC
13	TRBV6-5	once	TRBJ2-7	NA	CASRSGGGYEQYF	TGTGCCAGCAGAAGTGGAGGGGGCTACGAGCAGTACTTC
14	TRBV5-1	NA	TRBJ1-2	NA	CASSLVGVVDGYTF	TGCGCCAGCAGCTTGGTTGGGGTCGTCGATGGCTACACCTTC
17	TRBV18	NA	TRBJ2-7	NA	CASSPPLGLTSSYEQYF	TGTGCCAGCTCACCACCGTTAGGTCTGACATCCTCCTACGAGCAGTACTTC
14	TRBV9	NA	TRBJ2-3	TRBD2	CASSVGEGRDTQYF	TGTGCCAGCAGCGTAGGGGAGGGGCGAGATACGCAGTATTTT
17	TRBV4-1	NA	TRBJ2-3	TRBD2	CASSQGLASGSTDTQYF	TGCGCCAGCAGCCAAGGTTTAGCTAGCGGGTCCACAGATACGCAGTATTTT
14	TRBV2	once	TRBJ2-7	NA	CASSVGRISYEQYF	TGTGCCAGCAGTGTTGGCAGGATCTCCTACGAGCAGTACTTC
11	TRBV20-1	few	TRBJ1-1	NA	CSAGENTEAFF	TGCAGTGCTGGCGAGAACACTGAAGCTTTCTTT
14	TRBV7-9	NA	TRBJ1-2	NA	CASSLVGGLSGYTF	TGTGCCAGCAGCTTAGTGGGCGGATTGTCTGGCTACACCTTC
13	TRBV11-2	NA	TRBJ2-1	NA	CASSSDQYNEQFF	TGTGCCAGCAGCTCCGACCAGTACAATGAGCAGTTCTTC
16	TRBV11-2	once	TRBJ2-7	TRBD2	CASSSRLAGATYEQYF	TGTGCCAGCAGCTCCCGACTAGCGGGGGCGACCTACGAGCAGTACTTC
15	TRBV5-6	NA	TRBJ1-6	NA	CASSLRDLGNSPLHF	TGTGCCAGCAGCCTGCGGGATCTAGGGAATTCACCCCTCCACTTT
17	TRBV27	NA	TRBJ1-5	NA	CASSLALGPVNNQPQHF	TGTGCCAGCAGTTTAGCCTTGGGACCAGTAAACAATCAGCCCCAGCATTTT
16	TRBV5-4	NA	TRBJ2-3	NA	CASSNGGTKHPRTQYF	TGTGCCAGCAGCAATGGGGGAACAAAGCATCCGCGTACGCAGTATTTT
12	TRBV13	NA	TRBJ2-1	NA	CASSSFEYEQFF	TGTGCCAGCAGCTCTTTTGAATATGAGCAGTTCTTC
14	TRBV11-2	NA	TRBJ2-5	NA	CASSPYYTRETQYF	TGTGCCAGCAGCCCCTATTACACGCGAGAGACCCAGTACTTC